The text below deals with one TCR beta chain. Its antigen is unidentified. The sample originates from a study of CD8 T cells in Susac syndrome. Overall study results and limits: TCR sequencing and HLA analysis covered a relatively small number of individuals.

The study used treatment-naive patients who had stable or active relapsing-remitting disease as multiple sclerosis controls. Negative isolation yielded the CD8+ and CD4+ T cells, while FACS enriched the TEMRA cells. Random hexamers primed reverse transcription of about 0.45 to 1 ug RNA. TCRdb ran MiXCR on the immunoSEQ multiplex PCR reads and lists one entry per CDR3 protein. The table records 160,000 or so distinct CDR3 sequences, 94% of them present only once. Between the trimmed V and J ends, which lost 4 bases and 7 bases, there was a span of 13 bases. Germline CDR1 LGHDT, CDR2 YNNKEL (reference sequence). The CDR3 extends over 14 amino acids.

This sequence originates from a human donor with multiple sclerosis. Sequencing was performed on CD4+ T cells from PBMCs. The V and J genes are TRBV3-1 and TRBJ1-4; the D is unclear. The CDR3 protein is CASSPTNWAEKLFF. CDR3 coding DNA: TGTGCCAGCAGCCCAACGAACTGGGCTGAAAAACTGTTTTTT.